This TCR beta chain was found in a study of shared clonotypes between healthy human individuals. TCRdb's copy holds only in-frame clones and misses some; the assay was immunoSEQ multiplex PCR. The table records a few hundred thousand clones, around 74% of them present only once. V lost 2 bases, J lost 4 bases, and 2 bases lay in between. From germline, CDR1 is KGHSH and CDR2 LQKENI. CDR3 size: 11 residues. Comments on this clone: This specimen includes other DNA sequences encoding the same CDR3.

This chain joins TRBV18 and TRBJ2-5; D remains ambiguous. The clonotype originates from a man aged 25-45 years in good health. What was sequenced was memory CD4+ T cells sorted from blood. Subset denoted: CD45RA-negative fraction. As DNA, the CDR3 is TGTGCCAGCTCACCAGGAGAGACCCAGTACTTC. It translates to CASSPGETQYF.